Listed below are T cell receptor beta chains from one sample, sequenced in a study of shared T cell receptors in the human thymus. TCRdb's table, derived via immunoSEQ multiplex PCR, lists solely in-frame clones and lacks some. The sample lists 450,000 to 650,000 clones, 75% to 85% occurring once. These data were likewise used in another study, on human thymus T cells.

Material for sequencing was thymocytes. These receptors all come from a boy less than two years old with a congenital heart defect. CDR3s include the opening cysteine and the closing phenylalanine or tryptophan. The D gene is left open where the match is weak. Only some rows state a clone size, as once, few, many or a class for expanded clones.

DNA: TGCGCCAGCAGCCAAGACCCGGGGACTAGCGGGAGGAAGGCCACAGATACGCAGTATTTT
CDR3: CASSQDPGTSGRKATDTQYF
J: TRBJ2-3
size: NA
D: TRBD2
V: TRBV4-3

DNA: TGTGCCAGCAGCGCAAGTAGGACAGGGACGAGGAAGTACTTC
CDR3: CASSASRTGTRKYF
J: TRBJ2-7
size: NA
D: TRBD1
V: TRBV5-6

DNA: TGTGCCAGTAGTCAACGTGACAGGTCGCCCGGCGGGGAGCTGTTTTTT
CDR3: CASSQRDRSPGGELFF
J: TRBJ2-2
size: few
D: NA
V: TRBV19

DNA: TGTGCCAGCAGCTCCCCGGAGATAGGACTAGCGCCCCTTCGCGAGCAGTACTTC
CDR3: CASSSPEIGLAPLREQYF
J: TRBJ2-7
size: NA
D: TRBD2
V: TRBV7-2

DNA: TGTGCCAGCTCACCCATAGCGGGAGGCTCAGATACGCAGTATTTT
CDR3: CASSPIAGGSDTQYF
J: TRBJ2-3
size: NA
D: TRBD2
V: TRBV18

DNA: TGCAGCGTTGAGGCGGGAGGGGATGAGCAGTTCTTC
CDR3: CSVEAGGDEQFF
J: TRBJ2-1
size: NA
D: TRBD2
V: TRBV29-1

DNA: TGTGCCAGCAGCCAAGGAGTACTAGCGGGAGATCCGCGGTACAATGAGCAGTTCTTC
CDR3: CASSQGVLAGDPRYNEQFF
J: TRBJ2-1
size: NA
D: TRBD2
V: TRBV4-2

DNA: TGTGCCAGTAGTCCCGGGGAGGGCCTGAACACTGAAGCTTTCTTT
CDR3: CASSPGEGLNTEAFF
J: TRBJ1-1
size: NA
D: NA
V: TRBV19

DNA: TGTGCCAGCAGTGAATCCCAGGGTGACCCTTCGATTAATGAAAAACTGTTTTTT
CDR3: CASSESQGDPSINEKLFF
J: TRBJ1-4
size: NA
D: NA
V: TRBV25-1

DNA: TGTGCCAGCAGTCAACAGGGAAACATTCAGTACTTC
CDR3: CASSQQGNIQYF
J: TRBJ2-4
size: few
D: NA
V: TRBV6-6

DNA: TGTGCCAGCAGTTACGTGACGGGACAGGGGGCGTTAGAGCAGTACTTC
CDR3: CASSYVTGQGALEQYF
J: TRBJ2-7
size: NA
D: TRBD1
V: TRBV6-5

DNA: TGTGCCAGCAGCCAAGCCCCACTAGCGGGCGATTACAATGAGCAGTTCTTC
CDR3: CASSQAPLAGDYNEQFF
J: TRBJ2-1
size: few
D: TRBD2
V: TRBV14

DNA: TGTGCCAGCAGTTGGACTAGCGGGGGCTCGGTAGCCAAAAACATTCAGTACTTC
CDR3: CASSWTSGGSVAKNIQYF
J: TRBJ2-4
size: NA
D: TRBD2
V: TRBV28

DNA: TGCAGCCCTGGCGCGGGCACTGAAGCTTTCTTT
CDR3: CSPGAGTEAFF
J: TRBJ1-1
size: NA
D: NA
V: TRBV29-1

DNA: TGCGCCAGCAGGGAGGGGACAGGGGGCCCGGGGCTGAACACTGAAGCTTTCTTT
CDR3: CASREGTGGPGLNTEAFF
J: TRBJ1-1
size: few
D: TRBD1
V: TRBV4-3

DNA: TGTGCCAGCAGCCCCTACCCCTCGTGGAGGGGAGGGAACATTCAGTACTTC
CDR3: CASSPYPSWRGGNIQYF
J: TRBJ2-4
size: NA
D: TRBD2
V: TRBV4-2

DNA: TGCGCCAGCAGCAACAGGGGAATGAACACTGAAGCTTTCTTT
CDR3: CASSNRGMNTEAFF
J: TRBJ1-1
size: NA
D: TRBD1
V: TRBV4-3

DNA: TGTGCCAGCAGCCCAGACGAGGGACAGCAACACACTGAAGCTTTCTTT
CDR3: CASSPDEGQQHTEAFF
J: TRBJ1-1
size: NA
D: TRBD1
V: TRBV7-2

DNA: TGTGCCAGCAGCTTGGCCCTTTTGAGCGGGAGAAGGACAAGCCAAGAGACCCAGTACTTC
CDR3: CASSLALLSGRRTSQETQYF
J: TRBJ2-5
size: NA
D: TRBD2
V: TRBV5-4

DNA: TGTGCCAGCAGCTTAAAGGGCGGACAGGGGTCGAGTGAGCAGTTCTTC
CDR3: CASSLKGGQGSSEQFF
J: TRBJ2-1
size: NA
D: TRBD1
V: TRBV7-9

DNA: TGTGCCAGCAGCCCTCGTCTAGCGGGAGTGTACGAGCAGTACTTC
CDR3: CASSPRLAGVYEQYF
J: TRBJ2-7
size: NA
D: TRBD2
V: TRBV9

DNA: TGTGCCATCACGGTGCGCGGCACCGGGGAGCTGTTTTTT
CDR3: CAITVRGTGELFF
J: TRBJ2-2
size: NA
D: NA
V: TRBV10-3

DNA: TGTGCCAGCAGGGTTGCAGGGAACACTGAAGCTTTCTTT
CDR3: CASRVAGNTEAFF
J: TRBJ1-1
size: NA
D: NA
V: TRBV6-4

DNA: TGTGCCAGCAGCCCGAAAGGGGGTACTGAAGCTTTCTTT
CDR3: CASSPKGGTEAFF
J: TRBJ1-1
size: few
D: NA
V: TRBV5-5

DNA: TGCAGCGTTGAAGATACAGTCGACGAGACCCAGTACTTC
CDR3: CSVEDTVDETQYF
J: TRBJ2-5
size: NA
D: NA
V: TRBV29-1

DNA: TGTGCCACCAGCTCCATTGGGGACAGGGCCTTGAACACTGAAGCTTTCTTT
CDR3: CATSSIGDRALNTEAFF
J: TRBJ1-1
size: few
D: TRBD1
V: TRBV15

DNA: TGTGCCAGCAGCCAGGGGGGTCAGCGCGCGTACTACGAGCAGTACTTC
CDR3: CASSQGGQRAYYEQYF
J: TRBJ2-7
size: NA
D: NA
V: TRBV4-2

DNA: TGTGCCAGTAGTATTGGCGGTAGCGGGAGGTCTTCCTACGAGCAGTACTTC
CDR3: CASSIGGSGRSSYEQYF
J: TRBJ2-7
size: few
D: TRBD2
V: TRBV19

DNA: TGTGCCACCAGCAGAGGACCCCGGGATAATGAAAAAGTGTTTTTT
CDR3: CATSRGPRDNEKVFF
J: TRBJ1-4
size: NA
D: NA
V: TRBV15

DNA: TGTGCCAGCAGCGAAGTAGCGGACCCCAGGGAGACCCAGTACTTC
CDR3: CASSEVADPRETQYF
J: TRBJ2-5
size: NA
D: NA
V: TRBV7-6

DNA: TGTGCCAGCAGCTCCCCCGGACTAGCCTATGAGCAGTTCTTC
CDR3: CASSSPGLAYEQFF
J: TRBJ2-1
size: NA
D: TRBD2
V: TRBV7-2

DNA: TGTGCCAGTAGTCACAAGTCAGGGGGCGAATGTGAAAAACTGTTTTTT
CDR3: CASSHKSGGECEKLFF
J: TRBJ1-4
size: NA
D: TRBD1
V: TRBV19

DNA: TGTGCCACCAGCAGAGCTCCGGGACTAGCGGGAGAAACACCCTACGAGCAGTACTTC
CDR3: CATSRAPGLAGETPYEQYF
J: TRBJ2-7
size: NA
D: TRBD2
V: TRBV15

DNA: TGTGCCAGCAGTCCAGGCCCGCTTGGGCATGTCGAGCAGTACTTC
CDR3: CASSPGPLGHVEQYF
J: TRBJ2-7
size: NA
D: NA
V: TRBV6-5

DNA: TGTGCCAGCAGCTCCCTGTCGGGGGGCCGGTACGAGCAGTACTTC
CDR3: CASSSLSGGRYEQYF
J: TRBJ2-7
size: NA
D: NA
V: TRBV28

DNA: TGTGCCAGCAGCACGAGCAGGGCTAGCGGGAGGTACGAGCAGTACTTC
CDR3: CASSTSRASGRYEQYF
J: TRBJ2-7
size: NA
D: TRBD2
V: TRBV14

DNA: TGTGCCAGCAGCGCTAGCGACACTGATCAGCAGTACTTC
CDR3: CASSASDTDQQYF
J: TRBJ2-7
size: NA
D: NA
V: TRBV28

DNA: TGTGCCAGTAGTATTGACGGGAGGGGGAATGAGCAGTTCTTC
CDR3: CASSIDGRGNEQFF
J: TRBJ2-1
size: NA
D: TRBD2
V: TRBV19

DNA: TGTGCCAGCAGTGAATTGTCCTCGAGCGGGAGTTGGTACGAGCAGTACTTC
CDR3: CASSELSSSGSWYEQYF
J: TRBJ2-7
size: NA
D: TRBD2
V: TRBV25-1

DNA: TGTGCCAGCAGCTTAAGGGACAGGCCTAGCACAGATACGCAGTATTTT
CDR3: CASSLRDRPSTDTQYF
J: TRBJ2-3
size: NA
D: TRBD1
V: TRBV11-3

DNA: TGTGCCAGCAGTTTTGTTAGGGGGCATCAGCCCCAGCATTTT
CDR3: CASSFVRGHQPQHF
J: TRBJ1-5
size: NA
D: TRBD1
V: TRBV27

DNA: TGTGCCAGCAGTTACTCGGGACTAGCGGCGAACGAGCAGTACTTC
CDR3: CASSYSGLAANEQYF
J: TRBJ2-7
size: NA
D: TRBD2
V: TRBV6-5

DNA: TGTGCCACCAGGGCCGGGGTTGCCGGGGAGCTGTTTTTT
CDR3: CATRAGVAGELFF
J: TRBJ2-2
size: NA
D: NA
V: TRBV15

DNA: TGTGCCAGCAGCCGCGACACCTCCTACGAGCAGTACTTC
CDR3: CASSRDTSYEQYF
J: TRBJ2-7
size: NA
D: NA
V: TRBV7-9

DNA: TGTGCCAGCAGCCCCCCTTCGACACATCCCTACGAGCAGTACTTC
CDR3: CASSPPSTHPYEQYF
J: TRBJ2-7
size: NA
D: NA
V: TRBV7-2

DNA: TGTGCCAGCAGTGAAGCCAGCGGGAGGAACTACAATGAGCAGTTCTTC
CDR3: CASSEASGRNYNEQFF
J: TRBJ2-1
size: once
D: TRBD2
V: TRBV2

DNA: TGTGCCAGCAGCTTAAGGGTTTCAGCGAGCGGGAGACTGGCCTACGAGCAGTACTTC
CDR3: CASSLRVSASGRLAYEQYF
J: TRBJ2-7
size: NA
D: TRBD2
V: TRBV7-8

DNA: TGTGCCATCAGCGACACGGGACTAGCGGACAATGAGCAGTTCTTC
CDR3: CAISDTGLADNEQFF
J: TRBJ2-1
size: NA
D: TRBD2
V: TRBV10-3

DNA: TGTGCCAGCAGGGAACCGGGACAGGGCCGAGAAAAACTGTTTTTT
CDR3: CASREPGQGREKLFF
J: TRBJ1-4
size: NA
D: TRBD1
V: TRBV6-5

DNA: TGTGCCAGCAGCTTGCTAACTCTAGCGGGAGGGCCACAAGATACGCAGTATTTT
CDR3: CASSLLTLAGGPQDTQYF
J: TRBJ2-3
size: NA
D: TRBD2
V: TRBV7-2